What follows are 11 T cell receptor beta chains derived from one specimen sequenced in a study of response to subunit inactivated influenza vaccine. Via MiXCR, TCRdb re-called the RT-PCR reads, giving one row per CDR3 protein. The data hold some 540,000 distinct CDR3 sequences, with approximately 24% observed a single time. A further study also used this sample, focusing on T cells expressing NK-cell markers. Per that study: The authors made TCR beta cDNA libraries by 5'RACE template switching. This switching added a universal primer site and UMIs.

The specimen was CD4+ T cells sorted from PBMCs, collected about 13 days after vaccination. The receptors here all came from a man between 45 and 60 years old who received an inactivated influenza vaccine.

This clonotype has a handful of counts. The chain employs TRBV4-3 and TRBJ1-2; D is undetermined. There are 13 residues in the CDR3. CDR1 is LGHNA, CDR2 YSLEER, per germline. The ends were cut back, 0 bases at V and 7 bases at J, with 9 bases in the middle. CDR3 in DNA: TGCGCCAGCAGCCAAGAGGCGGGAAGTGGCTACACCTTC. Its protein product is CASSQEAGSGYTF.

In its sample, this clonotype was seen a few times. The chain employs TRBV20-1 and TRBJ2-5; 7 bases line up with TRBD2. The CDR3 has 14 residues. V lost 2 bases, J lost 1 base, and 4 bases stayed unmatched. Germline values: CDR1 DFQATT, CDR2 SNEGSKA (reference sequence). The CDR3, as DNA: TGCAGTGCTAGAAAACCTAGCGGCCAAGAGACCCAGTACTTC. Encoded protein: CSARKPSGQETQYF.

This clonotype was detected many times. This sequence joins TRBV5-1 and TRBJ2-7; D call uncertain. CDR1 and CDR2 (germline): SGHRS, YFSETQ. V gave up 4 bases and J gave up 0 bases, with 11 bases separating them. The CDR3 extends over 14 amino acids. The CDR3 protein is CASSRVGRSYEQYF. The CDR3 region has the DNA TGCGCCAGCAGCCGGGTGGGCCGCTCCTACGAGCAGTACTTC.

This clonotype was counted only a few times. V is TRBV12-3 or TRBV12-4 and J is TRBJ1-2; 7 nucleotides align to TRBD1. The CDR3 is 14 residues long. Trimming took 5 bases from V and 6 from J; bases not matched to a gene: 9. For the CDR3, the DNA is TGTGCCAGCAGTAAATCAGGGGGAGGGAATGGCTACACCTTC. This translates into CASSKSGGGNGYTF.

This chain uses TRBV20-1 with TRBJ2-1; perhaps TRBD2 as D (5 bases). The germline V gene has CDR1 DFQATT and CDR2 SNEGSKA (reference sequence). V dropped 5 bases and J dropped 5 bases, with 19 bases sitting between them. The CDR3 is 15 residues long. The CDR3 is CSALDNGWTHNEQFF. The CDR3 DNA follows: TGCAGTGCTCTCGACAACGGGTGGACTCACAATGAGCAGTTCTTC.

V is TRBV7-9 and J is TRBJ2-4, with 9 bases fitting TRBD2. This CDR3 is 15 amino acids long. V lost 5 bases to trimming and J lost 7 bases; unmatched junction nucleotides: 9. Germline V gene sequence: CDR1 SEHNR, CDR2 FQNEAQ (reference sequence). The CDR3 sequence is CASSHVGGRENIQYF. In nucleotides, the CDR3 is TGTGCCAGCAGCCACGTCGGCGGGAGGGAGAACATTCAGTACTTC.

This clonotype was counted only a few times. The chain couples TRBV5-1 to TRBJ2-2; D is unresolved. V was clipped by 0 bases and J by 1 base, with 10 bases between them. Germline CDR1 SGHRS, CDR2 YFSETQ. The CDR3 consists of 16 residues. The CDR3 loop reads CASSLDIGRNTGELFF. Written as DNA, the CDR3 is TGCGCCAGCAGCTTGGATATCGGAAGGAACACCGGGGAGCTGTTTTTT.

The sample holds many counts of this clonotype. The chain couples TRBV20-1 to TRBJ2-7, with TRBD2 matching over 10 bases. Trimming took 5 bases from V and 7 from J; bases not matched to a gene: 11. The CDR3 loop spans 14 amino acids. Germline V gene lookup returns CDR1 DFQATT and CDR2 SNEGSKA (reference sequence). CDR3 amino acids: CSAANSGGSGEQYF. CDR3 nucleotides: TGCAGTGCTGCCAATAGCGGGGGGTCGGGGGAGCAGTACTTC.

This clonotype was counted only a few times. The gene calls are TRBV4-2 and TRBJ2-3; D may match TRBD1 or TRBD2 (6 bases each). V lost 4 bases and J lost 1, with 18 bases in between. This CDR3 has 17 amino acids. Germline V gene sequence: CDR1 LGHNA, CDR2 YNFKEQ. For the CDR3, the DNA is TGTGCCAGCAGCCGTCGCCTGGGGGGCAAAGGCACAGATACGCAGTATTTT. Translation: CASSRRLGGKGTDTQYF.

The CDR3 region has the DNA TGTGCCAGCAGCTTAGACAGGGTACTTGGCTACACCTTC. It encodes CASSLDRVLGYTF. This chain links TRBV7-2 with TRBJ1-2; TRBD1 might be the D (6 bases). Per germline, CDR1 SGHTA and CDR2 FQGNSA. Trimming pared 1 base from V and 7 bases from J, leaving 10 bases between. The CDR3 has 13 amino acids.

The sample holds a few counts of this clonotype. V usage is TRBV29-1 and J usage is TRBJ2-5; 11 bases match TRBD2. The trim removed 4 bases at V and 4 bases at J, leaving 8 bases unmatched. Germline assignment: CDR1 SQVTM and CDR2 ANQGSEA. This CDR3 has 15 residues. CDR3 in amino acids: CSVGFSGRARETQYF. DNA for the CDR3: TGCAGCGTTGGGTTTAGCGGGAGGGCCCGAGAGACCCAGTACTTC.